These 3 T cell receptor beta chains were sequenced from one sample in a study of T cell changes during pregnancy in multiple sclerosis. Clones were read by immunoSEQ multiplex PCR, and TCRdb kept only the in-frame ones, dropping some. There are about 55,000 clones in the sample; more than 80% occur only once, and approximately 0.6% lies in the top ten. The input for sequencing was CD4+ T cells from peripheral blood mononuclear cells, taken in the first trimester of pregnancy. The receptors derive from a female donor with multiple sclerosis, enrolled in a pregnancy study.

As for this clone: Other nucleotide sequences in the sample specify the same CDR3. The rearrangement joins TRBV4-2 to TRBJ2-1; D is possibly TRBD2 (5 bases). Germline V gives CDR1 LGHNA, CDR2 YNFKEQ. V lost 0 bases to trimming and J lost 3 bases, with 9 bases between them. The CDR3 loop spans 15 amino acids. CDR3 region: CASSQDQEDYNEQFF. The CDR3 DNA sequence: TGTGCCAGCAGCCAAGACCAGGAGGACTACAATGAGCAGTTCTTC.

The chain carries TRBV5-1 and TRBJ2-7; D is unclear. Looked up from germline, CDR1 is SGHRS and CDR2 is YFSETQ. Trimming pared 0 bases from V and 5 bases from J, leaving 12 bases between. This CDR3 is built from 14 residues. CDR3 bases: TGCGCCAGCAGCTTGGAACAATCTTCCCACGAGCAGTACTTC. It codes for CASSLEQSSHEQYF.

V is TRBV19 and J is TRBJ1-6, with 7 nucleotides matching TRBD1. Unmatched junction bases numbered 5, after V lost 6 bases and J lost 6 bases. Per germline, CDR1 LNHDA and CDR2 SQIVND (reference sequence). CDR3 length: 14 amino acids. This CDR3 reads CASSFRDSNSPLHF. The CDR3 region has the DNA TGTGCCAGTAGCTTCCGGGACAGTAATTCACCCCTCCACTTT.